What follows is one T cell receptor (beta chain) and its context. The sample comes from a study of cytomegalovirus exposure and HLA in healthy donors. Looking at the study overall: A prior analysis found about 110 million unique TCR beta sequences from around 180 million T cells.

The PCR had 60 Vbeta and 13 Jbeta primers. Produced via immunoSEQ multiplex PCR; TCRdb's table is partial and in-frame only. Of approximately 190,000 clones listed, 82% were seen once; the top ten hold under 0.9%. Germline V lookup: CDR1 LGHNA, CDR2 YNFKEQ. The CDR3 runs to 18 residues. The germline V and J ends were trimmed by 0 bases and 0 bases, with 17 bases remaining between them. The sample taken for sequencing was PBMCs. The sequence derives from a woman in her late teens or twenties in good health and CMV-seronegative. This chain uses TRBV4-2 with TRBJ1-2; the D gene is possibly TRBD1 (6 bases). CDR3 in DNA: TGTGCCAGCAGCCAAGATCTTTCAGGGGCGCTGGCTAACTATGGCTACACCTTC. Amino acids: CASSQDLSGALANYGYTF.